This T cell receptor beta chain is drawn from a study of beta chain features in type 1 diabetes listed by TCRdb under 2018. As for the study more broadly: Mean age, gender distribution, total cell number and subset yield did not differ between patients and healthy donors. A total of 85 million to 140 million sorted cells were examined across all samples, and a strong correlation was observed between cell number per subset and RNA yield. In the study, TCRB repertoires of sorted circulating CD4+ T cell subsets from recently diagnosed type 1 diabetes patients were compared with those of matched healthy donors. Regulatory and stem cell-like memory subsets were isolated from only 8 patients and 8 healthy donors, whereas naive and central memory subsets came from all 30 or so donors.

Beyond this particular receptor, the publication reports: Naive, central memory and regulatory TCRB repertoires appeared more similar among patients than among healthy donors. Sequencing cDNA rather than genomic DNA could over-represent highly expressing activated cells, although activation and CD3 levels did not differ between groups. A moderate but significant shortening of TCRB CDR3 length was observed in type 1 diabetes patients in all four CD4+ subsets. Because small numbers of individuals were included in the HLA sub-analyses, any influence of HLA type on TCRB rearrangement was left unresolved. Shorter templates might be favored by PCR, yet because patient and control samples were amplified and corrected together, any such skew would affect both groups equally. Fewer insertions and more nucleotide deletions at VDJ recombination sites were observed in patients with type 1 diabetes, implying thymic rearrangement abnormalities.

The entire amount of isolated RNA was reverse transcribed using the High Capacity cDNA Reverse Transcription Kit, so the sequenced TCRB transcripts were expressed ones. Deep immunoSEQ sequencing was performed on naive, central memory and regulatory T cell samples, with an average of approximately 4 million total reads per sample. Sorted cells were lysed in RLT buffer, and RNA was extracted using DNase-treated RNeasy Micro or Mini kits according to cell number. To prevent cross-contamination, each cell subset was processed individually, whereas patient and healthy donor samples were processed jointly. Using the immunoSEQ multiplex PCR, TCRB sequences were amplified from cDNA into 87-bp fragments spanning the CDR3 region. The amplicons were sequenced using the Illumina HiSeq platform. Per the original workflow: PCR bias was computationally corrected using synthetic template baselines, reads within Hamming distance 2 were collapsed, and singletons that could not be merged were discarded. Reads were aligned to IMGT to assign V, D and J genes, CDR3 length, and insertions or deletions at six rearrangement sites. Within each subset, clonotype counts were normalized to the number of sorted cells before true diversity and Gini coefficients were calculated with the tcR R package. Repertoire sharing was quantified using the overlap coefficient calculated on TCRB nucleotide sequences. TCRdb took this table from immuneACCESS and kept in-frame rearrangements with V and J called. Such tables lack part of the clones; where checked against another copy, unresolved V genes explain under half of the gap, and the rest is unexplained. That table is the source of V, J and clone size, and D and trimming were worked out from the DNA. Present in this sample are some 300,000 clones, 7% to 9% of which were seen just once. The top ten hold more than 1% of the sample.

This clone has more than one count but fewer than ten. The antigen it binds to is not known. There are no base qualities to consult, and no much larger clone falls within one base. A single peripheral blood draw of approximately 120 mL on average was collected from each donor into heparinised tubes. Naive, central memory, regulatory and stem cell-like memory CD4+ T cells were sorted on a BD FACSAria II using a panel including CD45RO, CCR7, CD25, CD127, CD95 and CD27. A purity above 98% was achieved for all sorted populations. Right away, PBMCs were isolated by Lymphoprep density gradient centrifugation and were stained directly, with no culture step. So that batch effects would be minimized, each experiment stained and sorted samples in pairs, pairing one healthy donor with one patient. CDR1 SQVTM and CDR2 ANQGSEA were looked up in the germline V gene. The CDR3 runs 12 amino acids, cysteine and phenylalanine included. The retained sequence is limited to the CDR3, 36 bases, with the frame set at the first base. The germline V and J ends show losses of 8 bases and 8 bases respectively, and no gene match explains 10 bases of the junction.

Sequenced: central memory CD4+ T cells from blood. The chain couples TRBV29-1 to TRBJ1-1, with 8 junctional bases fitting TRBD1. This TCR came from a young woman in good health. The DNA sequence follows: TGCAGCACCGGGGACAGGTGGGGAGAAGCTTTCTTT. It translates to CSTGDRWGEAFF.